Presented here are 32 T cell receptor beta chains from one specimen sequenced in a study of cytomegalovirus exposure and HLA in healthy donors. The PCR contained 60 Vbeta and 13 Jbeta primers. Method: immunoSEQ multiplex PCR; TCRdb's copy keeps in-frame clones and lacks some. The table has around 150,000 clones, 75% to 80% seen once. Sequencing was performed on PBMCs. Receptors originate from a man aged 50-59 years in good health and CMV-seropositive.

This clone was detected only a few times. The rearrangement links TRBV9 to TRBJ2-1; D unresolved. CDR1 and CDR2 (germline): SGDLS, YYNGEE. The CDR3 is made up of 14 amino acids. V was cut by 0 bases and J by 6 bases, with 10 bases left in between. The CDR3 protein is CASSVDFLGNEQFF. CDR3 nucleotides: TGTGCCAGCAGCGTAGACTTCCTAGGCAATGAGCAGTTCTTC. The full variable domain, with the rest looked up from reference TRBV9 and TRBJ2-1, is DSGVTQTPKHLITATGQRVTLRCSPRSGDLSVYWYQQSLDQGLQFLIQYYNGEERAKGNILERFSAQQFPDLHSELNLSSLELGDSALYFCASSVDFLGNEQFFGPGTRLTVL.

The rearrangement links TRBV28 to TRBJ2-7; a possible D gene is TRBD1 (6 bases). The germline CDR1 and CDR2 sequences are MDHEN and SYDVKM. This CDR3 contains 17 residues. Deletions cut 5 bases from V and 5 bases from J, with 25 bases between. CDR3 region: CASSTNLLRQDPNEQYF. CDR3 nucleotide sequence: TGTGCCAGCAGTACCAATTTGTTACGACAGGACCCCAACGAGCAGTACTTC.

The rearrangement links TRBV18 to TRBJ1-3; maybe TRBD1 (6 bases). Germline V gives CDR1 KGHSH, CDR2 LQKENI. The CDR3 has 16 residues. Trimming left V 4 bases short and J 0 bases short, with 13 bases between. CDR3 nucleotide sequence: TGTGCCAGCTCACGGCTCGGACAGCCCTCTGGAAACACCATATATTTT. Its translation is CASSRLGQPSGNTIYF.

This rearrangement joins TRBV4-1 to TRBJ1-2; tentatively, D is TRBD1 (6 bases). This CDR3 is 13 amino acids long. The germline V gene encodes CDR1 MGHRA and CDR2 YSYEKL. V dropped 3 bases and J dropped 7 bases, with 12 bases sitting between them. CDR3 residues: CASSQIGQFGYTF. CDR3 DNA: TGCGCCAGCAGCCAGATAGGACAGTTTGGCTACACCTTC.

The chain employs TRBV4-1 and TRBJ1-5; the match to TRBD1 covers 9 bases. There are 17 residues in the CDR3. Germline V lookup: CDR1 MGHRA, CDR2 YSYEKL. Losses at the gene ends were 0 bases for V and 0 bases for J; bases not matched to a gene: 3. The CDR3 loop is CASSQDGTGHSNQPQHF. As DNA, the CDR3 is TGCGCCAGCAGCCAAGATGGGACAGGGCATAGCAATCAGCCCCAGCATTTT.

This chain uses TRBV6-1 with TRBJ2-7, with a weak D call TRBD1 (6 bases). The germline CDR1 and CDR2 sequences are MNHNS and SASEGT. The V gene lost 3 bases and the J gene lost 2 bases, with 8 bases spanning the gap. This CDR3 is 13 amino acids long. The CDR3 nucleotides read TGTGCCAGCAGTGAGTACAGGGCCTACGAGCAGTACTTC. Amino acid sequence: CASSEYRAYEQYF.

This clone was detected once. This CDR3 reads CASSYSAVYGYTF. DNA of the CDR3: TGTGCCAGCAGTTACTCGGCAGTCTATGGCTACACCTTC. The chain recombines TRBV6-5 with TRBJ1-2; unclear D gene. The CDR3 contains 13 residues. Germline CDR1 MNHEY, CDR2 SVGAGI. V was cut by 0 bases and J by 4 bases, with 6 bases left in between.

This chain joins TRBV19 and TRBJ1-2, with 7 bases identical to TRBD1. Germline trimming cut 7 bases from V and 0 bases from J; bases unmatched to any gene: 8. The CDR3 length is 15 residues. Germline V gene data show CDR1 as LNHDA and CDR2 as SQIVND (reference sequence). The CDR3 DNA follows: TGTGCCAGTACCACACCTGGACAGGCTAACTATGGCTACACCTTC. Amino acid sequence: CASTTPGQANYGYTF. Filled out from reference TRBV19 and TRBJ1-2, the complete variable domain reads DGGITQSPKYLFRKEGQNVTLSCEQNLNHDAMYWYRQDPGQGLRLIYYSQIVNDFQKGDIAEGYSVSREKKESFPLTVTSAQKNPTAFYLCASTTPGQANYGYTFGSGTRLTVV.

The table lists this clone with a few counts. Other nucleotide sequences from this sample produce the same CDR3. This rearrangement joins TRBV5-1 to TRBJ1-1, with 10 nucleotides matching TRBD1. Trimming took 0 bases from V and 5 from J; bases not matched to a gene: 7. The CDR3 has 16 residues. The V gene's germline CDR1 is SGHRS and CDR2 YFSETQ. The DNA for the CDR3 is TGCGCCAGCAGCTTGGCGACAGGGGGCAAGTTGACTGAAGCTTTCTTT. It translates to CASSLATGGKLTEAFF.

The gene calls are TRBV6-1 and TRBJ2-5; 9 bases line up with TRBD1. This CDR3 region has 15 residues. Germline CDR1 reads MNHNS; CDR2 reads SASEGT. J was trimmed by 3 bases and V by 4 bases; bases with no gene match: 6. In nucleotides, the CDR3 is TGTGCCAGCAGTGCCACAGGGGGCAAAAAAGAGACCCAGTACTTC. Translated: CASSATGGKKETQYF.

The J gene is TRBJ1-1, the V gene TRBV5-1; TRBD1 matches 8 bases. CDR1 is SGHRS and CDR2 is YFSETQ in the germline V gene. The CDR3 runs 15 residues. V was clipped by 2 bases and J by 5 bases; unmatched bases: 8. The CDR3 DNA follows: TGCGCCAGCAGCTTAGGGCAGGGGGCTTCAACTGAAGCTTTCTTT. It yields the protein CASSLGQGASTEAFF. Full variable domain (missing parts from reference TRBV5-1 and TRBJ1-1): KAGVTQTPRYLIKTRGQQVTLSCSPISGHRSVSWYQQTPGQGLQFLFEYFSETQRNKGNFPGRFSGRQFSNSRSEMNVSTLELGDSALYLCASSLGQGASTEAFFGQGTRLTVV.

The CDR3 region has the DNA TGTGCCAGCAGTCCTTCGTGGAGGCCCTACGAGCAGTACTTC. The encoded protein is CASSPSWRPYEQYF. This chain joins TRBV9 and TRBJ2-7, with a tentative D call TRBD2 (5 bases). With 5 bases removed from V and 2 bases from J, the gap between germline ends came to 14 bases. The germline V gene has CDR1 SGDLS and CDR2 YYNGEE. The CDR3 runs 14 residues. Based on the CDR3 plus reference TRBV9 and TRBJ2-7, the full variable domain is DSGVTQTPKHLITATGQRVTLRCSPRSGDLSVYWYQQSLDQGLQFLIQYYNGEERAKGNILERFSAQQFPDLHSELNLSSLELGDSALYFCASSPSWRPYEQYFGPGTRLTVT.

This rearrangement joins TRBV28 to TRBJ1-2; TRBD1 aligns across 8 bases. The J segment lost 8 bases and the V segment lost 6 bases, leaving 5 bases of the junction unmatched. Per the germline V gene, CDR1 is MDHEN and CDR2 is SYDVKM. This CDR3 has 12 residues. The CDR3 DNA is TGTGCCAGCAGGGAGGCAGGGGGCGGCTACACCTTC. Residues: CASREAGGGYTF.

This chain connects TRBV19 to TRBJ1-5, with D possibly being TRBD1 (5 bases). CDR1 and CDR2 from the germline V gene are LNHDA and SQIVND (reference sequence). V gave up 6 bases and J gave up 1 base, with 10 bases separating them. The CDR3 has 14 residues. For the CDR3, the DNA is TGTGCCAGTAGGCCAGGGTACAGCAATCAGCCCCAGCATTTT. As protein: CASRPGYSNQPQHF.

The chain couples TRBV11-2 to TRBJ2-5; D remains ambiguous. V gave up 0 bases and J gave up 5 bases, with 10 bases separating them. CDR1 is SGHAT, CDR2 FQNNGV, per germline. The CDR3 is 14 residues long. CDR3 sequence reads: CASSLESGGETQYF. CDR3 in DNA: TGTGCCAGCAGCTTAGAGTCAGGTGGCGAGACCCAGTACTTC.

V and J are TRBV7-8 and TRBJ1-2, with 7 positions matching TRBD1. The length of the CDR3 is 16 residues. The V segment lost 1 base and the J segment 7 bases; nucleotides outside the gene matches: 12. Germline values: CDR1 SGHVS, CDR2 FQNEAQ. The CDR3 coding sequence is TGTGCCAGCAGCTTAGGGGTCGACAGGGCAACCGGTGGCTACACCTTC. Protein sequence: CASSLGVDRATGGYTF.

The rearrangement links TRBV7-6 to TRBJ2-1; 9 bases are shared with TRBD2. The germline CDR1 and CDR2 sequences are SGHVS and FNYEAQ. Trimming cost V 1 base and J 7 bases; bases outside gene matches: 8. The CDR3 runs to 16 residues. CDR3: CASSLVGGGAKNEQFF. The CDR3 region has the DNA TGTGCCAGCAGCTTAGTAGGCGGGGGGGCTAAGAATGAGCAGTTCTTC.

The chain has TRBV19 and TRBJ1-6, with D possibly matching TRBD1 (5 bases). Trimming pared 6 bases from V and 7 bases from J, leaving 19 bases between. The CDR3 is made up of 16 amino acids. Germline CDR1 is LNHDA and CDR2 is SQIVND (reference sequence). The CDR3 nucleotides read TGTGCCAGTAGGGAAGACCACGACAGATACAATTCACCCCTCCACTTT. It encodes CASREDHDRYNSPLHF.

V is TRBV5-1 and J is TRBJ2-3, with D unclear. V lost 0 bases, J lost 6 bases, and 11 bases lay in between. This CDR3 has 14 residues. Germline V lookup: CDR1 SGHRS, CDR2 YFSETQ. CDR3 in DNA: TGCGCCAGCAGCTTGGGGCAGATGAGGGATACGCAGTATTTT. This sequence encodes CASSLGQMRDTQYF.

The chain's CDR3 is CASSLAAGLAGAWEQFF. CDR3 coding DNA: TGTGCCAGCAGCTTAGCGGCGGGACTAGCGGGGGCCTGGGAGCAGTTCTTC. The chain links TRBV7-8 to TRBJ2-1; 14 bases are shared with TRBD2. V lost 0 bases, J lost 10 bases, and 8 bases stayed unmatched. CDR3 length: 17 residues. From germline, CDR1 is SGHVS and CDR2 FQNEAQ.

The chain couples TRBV19 to TRBJ1-2, with D hard to call. The V gene lost 2 bases and the J gene lost 0 bases, with 7 bases spanning the gap. The length of the CDR3 is 14 residues. Germline V gene sequence: CDR1 LNHDA, CDR2 SQIVND (reference sequence). CDR3 in amino acids: CASSILAANYGYTF. Written as DNA, the CDR3 is TGTGCCAGTAGTATATTGGCAGCTAACTATGGCTACACCTTC.

The CDR3, as DNA: TGTGCCAGCAGCCCTCTTACAAGAAACACCGGGGAGCTGTTTTTT. Translated, it gives CASSPLTRNTGELFF. The chain is built from TRBV6-1 and TRBJ2-2, with D hard to call. The V gene's germline CDR1 is MNHNS and CDR2 SASEGT. The CDR3 extends over 15 amino acids. V lost 6 bases and J 2 bases, leaving 13 bases between the germline ends.

A note on this clone: In the same sample, other DNA sequences code for this CDR3. The chain employs TRBV15 and TRBJ2-5; D is possibly TRBD1 (6 bases). CDR1 and CDR2 (germline): LNHNV, YYDKDF (reference sequence). CDR3 size: 14 residues. V lost 1 base and J 4 bases, leaving 10 bases between the germline ends. CDR3 loop: CATSRGTGRETQYF. The DNA for the CDR3 is TGTGCCACCAGCAGAGGCACAGGGCGAGAGACCCAGTACTTC.

The rearrangement joins TRBV27 to TRBJ1-6; possible D gene TRBD1, 6 bases. V was pared by 4 bases and J by 0 bases, with 7 bases between. The CDR3 extends over 15 amino acids. The germline V gene encodes CDR1 MNHEY and CDR2 SMNVEV (reference sequence). CDR3: CASSSGVSYNSPLHF. Written as DNA, the CDR3 is TGTGCCAGCAGTTCAGGGGTCTCCTATAATTCACCCCTCCACTTT.

The rearrangement links TRBV6-1 to TRBJ2-3; TRBD2 agrees at 10 bases. V was clipped by 1 base and J by 6 bases; unmatched bases: 10. The CDR3 sequence is 17 residues long. The germline gives CDR1 MNHNS, CDR2 SASEGT. This CDR3 reads CASSEGIAGGGWDTQYF. The DNA of the CDR3 is TGTGCCAGCAGTGAAGGCATAGCGGGGGGCGGGTGGGATACGCAGTATTTT.

This clone was detected only once. The genes are TRBV6-1 and TRBJ2-2, with 7 nucleotides matching TRBD1. The CDR3 consists of 15 residues. Trimming at V came to 6 bases and at J to 1 base, leaving 5 bases not matched to a gene. CDR1 is MNHNS and CDR2 is SASEGT in the germline V gene. In DNA form, the CDR3 reads TGTGCCAGCAGGGAAAGGACAGGGAACACCGGGGAGCTGTTTTTT. This encodes CASRERTGNTGELFF.

The V call is TRBV5-5, the J call TRBJ2-7; 9 bases fit TRBD1. Trimming cost V 4 bases and J 1 base; bases outside gene matches: 6. The CDR3 sequence is 15 residues long. Germline-derived CDR1 and CDR2 are SGHKS and YYEKEE (reference sequence). The CDR3 DNA sequence: TGTGCCAGCAGCGAGGGACAGGGCCGGTCCTACGAGCAGTACTTC. This codes for CASSEGQGRSYEQYF.

The J gene is TRBJ1-4, the V gene TRBV15, with no clear D. Germline values: CDR1 LNHNV, CDR2 YYDKDF (reference sequence). Trimming shortened V by 4 bases and J by 2 bases, and 14 bases separated the two germline ends. This CDR3 is built from 16 residues. CDR3 residues: CATSNPARGTNEKLFF. CDR3 bases: TGTGCCACCAGCAATCCGGCGCGAGGGACTAATGAAAAACTGTTTTTT.

The chain combines TRBV27 with TRBJ2-1, with D possibly being TRBD1 (5 bases). CDR1 is MNHEY, CDR2 SMNVEV, per germline (reference sequence). This CDR3 comprises 13 residues. Deletions cut 2 bases from V and 9 bases from J, with 11 bases between. The CDR3 nucleotides are TGTGCCAGCAGTTTAGGGGTTAGGGGTGAGCAGTTCTTC. It is translated as CASSLGVRGEQFF.

The chain employs TRBV7-9 and TRBJ1-1, with no clear D. Per the germline V gene, CDR1 is SEHNR and CDR2 is FQNEAQ (reference sequence). V was pared by 1 base and J by 3 bases, with 15 bases between. This CDR3 contains 16 residues. The CDR3 DNA is TGTGCCAGCAGCTTAGGCGTCTGGATGGAGGACACTGAAGCTTTCTTT. Translation: CASSLGVWMEDTEAFF.

This clone was recorded a few times. V and J are TRBV27 and TRBJ2-5, with 9 bases aligning to TRBD2. There are 14 residues in the CDR3. V was clipped by 10 bases and J by 2 bases; unmatched bases: 8. The germline V gene has CDR1 MNHEY and CDR2 SMNVEV (reference sequence). The CDR3 loop is CATRLAELQETQYF. DNA for the CDR3: TGTGCCACCAGACTAGCGGAGTTACAAGAGACCCAGTACTTC.

This chain uses TRBV28 with TRBJ2-1; 10 nucleotides line up with TRBD2. Looked up from germline, CDR1 is MDHEN and CDR2 is SYDVKM. CDR3 size: 17 residues. J lost 6 bases, V lost 6 bases, and 14 bases had no gene match. CDR3 amino acids: CASSPRGGLAGANEQFF. The CDR3 coding sequence is TGTGCCAGCAGCCCCCGGGGTGGTCTAGCGGGGGCCAATGAGCAGTTCTTC.